The 26 T cell receptor beta chains presented below share a single source sample, sequenced in a study of blood T cell repertoires in COVID-19. Sequenced by immunoSEQ multiplex PCR; TCRdb stores in-frame clones only, minus some. This repertoire shows about 240,000 clones, about 84% found once; its top ten account for 12%. The material sequenced was peripheral blood. These receptors were collected from an elderly man with acute or convalescent COVID-19.

The chain employs TRBV27 and TRBJ1-2; D remains unclear. Trimming removed 3 bases from V and 6 bases from J, with 11 bases in between. The CDR3 totals 13 residues. Germline CDR1 MNHEY, CDR2 SMNVEV (reference sequence). The CDR3 is CASSFAAGDGYTF. The CDR3 DNA follows: TGTGCCAGCAGTTTCGCGGCCGGAGATGGCTACACCTTC.

The J gene is TRBJ2-3, the V gene TRBV5-1; 13 bases line up with TRBD2. CDR3 size: 17 residues. After removal of 3 bases from V and 1 base from J, the junction contained 5 bases not matched to a gene. Germline V CDR1 and CDR2: SGHRS, YFSETQ. Here the CDR3 reads CASSSGLAGDGTDTQYF. The CDR3 DNA sequence: TGCGCCAGCAGCTCAGGACTAGCGGGGGACGGCACAGATACGCAGTATTTT.

The rearrangement joins TRBV7-6 to TRBJ1-1, with TRBD1 matching 10 bases. Germline CDR1 is SGHVS and CDR2 is FNYEAQ. The CDR3 totals 16 residues. With 1 base clipped from V and 5 bases from J, the junction kept 7 bases outside the gene matches. The CDR3 reads CASSLGTPGQGTEAFF. Written as DNA, the CDR3 is TGTGCCAGCAGCTTAGGGACCCCGGGACAGGGGACTGAAGCTTTCTTT.

For this clone: The same CDR3 also results from other DNA sequences found in this sample. The V gene is TRBV18, the J gene TRBJ1-3; the D is unclear. V lost 0 bases to trimming and J lost 0 bases, with 6 bases between them. Germline CDR1 KGHSH, CDR2 LQKENI. CDR3 length equals 15 residues. The DNA of the CDR3 is TGTGCCAGCTCACCACCTACGGGCTCTGGAAACACCATATATTTT. It yields the protein CASSPPTGSGNTIYF.

This chain uses TRBV7-9 with TRBJ2-1, with D maybe TRBD2 (6 bases). The germline V gene encodes CDR1 SEHNR and CDR2 FQNEAQ (reference sequence). The CDR3 consists of 14 residues. Between the trimmed V and J ends, which lost 5 bases and 4 bases, there was a span of 12 bases. Here the CDR3 reads CASSGGTDYNEQFF. DNA for the CDR3: TGTGCCAGCAGCGGAGGGACGGATTACAATGAGCAGTTCTTC. The variable domain in full, with the rest retrieved from reference TRBV7-9 and TRBJ2-1, is DTGVSQNPRHKITKRGQNVTFRCDPISEHNRLYWYRQTLGQGPEFLTYFQNEAQLEKSRLLSDRFSAERPKGSFSTLEIQRTEQGDSAMYLCASSGGTDYNEQFFGPGTRLTVL.

In regard to this clone: The sample holds other DNA sequences that translate to the same CDR3. The CDR3 DNA is TGTGCCAGCAGCCTCGTAGGGGGGGGCACTGAAGCTTTCTTT. Its protein product is CASSLVGGGTEAFF. The V and J genes are TRBV11-2 and TRBJ1-1, with D possibly matching TRBD1 (6 bases). CDR1 SGHAT and CDR2 FQNNGV come from the germline V gene. V gave up 5 bases and J gave up 4 bases, with 14 bases separating them. The CDR3 runs 14 residues. The variable domain in full, with the rest retrieved from reference TRBV11-2 and TRBJ1-1, is EAGVAQSPRYKIIEKRQSVAFWCNPISGHATLYWYQQILGQGPKLLIQFQNNGVVDDSQLPKDRFSAERLKGVDSTLKIQPAKLEDSAVYLCASSLVGGGTEAFFGQGTRLTVV.

The rearrangement joins TRBV28 to TRBJ1-5, with 10 bases identical to TRBD1. Trimming cost V 8 bases and J 5 bases; bases outside gene matches: 9. The CDR3 is made up of 15 amino acids. Germline V gene lookup returns CDR1 MDHEN and CDR2 SYDVKM. The CDR3 is CASHRGTGAYQPQHF. CDR3 DNA sequence: TGTGCCAGCCACCGCGGGACAGGGGCATATCAGCCCCAGCATTTT.

The V gene is TRBV6-5, the J gene TRBJ2-1; D gene ambiguous. The V end lost 2 bases, the J end lost 0 bases, and 8 bases lay between the germline ends. The CDR3 runs to 15 residues. The germline CDR1 and CDR2 sequences are MNHEY and SVGAGI. The CDR3 DNA reads TGTGCCAGCAGTTACCTGGTTAGCTCCTACAATGAGCAGTTCTTC. Protein sequence: CASSYLVSSYNEQFF.

The gene calls are TRBV5-1 and TRBJ1-1; perhaps TRBD1 as D (6 bases). Germline V gene data show CDR1 as SGHRS and CDR2 as YFSETQ. The CDR3 totals 12 residues. Trimming took 4 bases from V and 8 from J, leaving 12 bases between them. The CDR3: CASSSGTSEAFF. CDR3 sequence (DNA): TGCGCCAGCAGCAGCGGGACATCAGAAGCTTTCTTT.

V gene TRBV28 combines with J gene TRBJ2-3; possibly TRBD2 for D (5 bases). V shed 2 bases and J shed 3 bases, with 15 bases lying between them. Per the germline V gene, CDR1 is MDHEN and CDR2 is SYDVKM. This CDR3 comprises 16 residues. CDR3 protein: CASSLNSGSRTDTQYF. The CDR3 coding sequence is TGTGCCAGCAGTTTAAACTCGGGGTCGAGAACAGATACGCAGTATTTT.

This chain connects TRBV27 to TRBJ2-7; the match to TRBD1 covers 8 bases. J gave up 7 bases and V 6 bases, and 17 bases lay outside the gene matches. Germline CDR1 and CDR2: MNHEY and SMNVEV (reference sequence). The CDR3 has 16 amino acids. The CDR3 sequence is CASSPYSGTGLEEQYF. CDR3 nucleotide sequence: TGTGCCAGCAGCCCATACTCCGGGACAGGTCTAGAAGAGCAGTACTTC.

This chain links TRBV20-1 with TRBJ2-7; D unclear. Germline CDR1 and CDR2: DFQATT and SNEGSKA (reference sequence). V was pared by 3 bases and J by 2 bases, with 8 bases between. This CDR3 spans 12 amino acids. DNA for the CDR3: TGCAGTGCTAGTCTAGACGCCTACGAGCAGTACTTC. This translates into CSASLDAYEQYF.

The chain couples TRBV6-6 to TRBJ1-1, with TRBD1 matching 7 bases. V dropped 2 bases and J dropped 3; count of bases not matched to a gene: 9. Germline CDR1 and CDR2: MNHNY and SVGAGI (reference sequence). CDR3 length: 16 residues. CDR3 DNA sequence: TGTGCCAGCAGTTACAAGACAGGGAAACCACACACTGAAGCTTTCTTT. Encoded protein: CASSYKTGKPHTEAFF.

Comments on this clone: The same CDR3 is also encoded by other DNA sequences in this sample. The rearrangement joins TRBV7-2 to TRBJ1-1, with a possible D match to TRBD1 (6 bases). V lost 6 bases, J lost 0 bases, and 11 bases lay in between. Germline values: CDR1 SGHTA, CDR2 FQGNSA. There are 14 residues in the CDR3. CDR3 DNA: TGTGCCAGCAGTTTGCAGGGGTTGAACACTGAAGCTTTCTTT. Amino acid sequence: CASSLQGLNTEAFF.

This clone appeared once. The chain combines TRBV7-2 with TRBJ2-7, with 10 bases fitting TRBD1. The ends lost 5 bases at V and 0 bases at J; junction bases unmatched: 7. From germline, CDR1 is SGHTA and CDR2 FQGNSA. The CDR3 extends over 16 amino acids. Here the CDR3 DNA reads TGTGCCAGCAGCATACTAGGACAGGGGGGCTCCTACGAGCAGTACTTC. Translating gives CASSILGQGGSYEQYF. The full variable domain, completed using reference TRBV7-2 and TRBJ2-7, is GAGVSQSPSNKVTEKGKDVELRCDPISGHTALYWYRQSLGQGLEFLIYFQGNSAPDKSGLPSDRFSAERTGGSVSTLTIQRTQQEDSAVYLCASSILGQGGSYEQYFGPGTRLTVT.

This chain joins TRBV5-1 and TRBJ2-5; TRBD1 matches 9 bases. Unmatched junction bases numbered 7, after V lost 3 bases and J lost 4 bases. The CDR3 is 15 residues long. CDR1 and CDR2 (germline): SGHRS, YFSETQ. CDR3 region: CASSSDRGRGETQYF. The CDR3 DNA reads as TGCGCCAGCAGCTCGGACAGGGGTAGGGGAGAGACCCAGTACTTC.

The V gene is TRBV12-3 or TRBV12-4, the J gene TRBJ1-6; no clear D. Trimming pared 3 bases from V and 8 bases from J, leaving 5 bases between. The length of the CDR3 is 12 residues. CDR3 sequence: CASSFLDSPLHF. The DNA for the CDR3 is TGTGCCAGCAGTTTTCTCGATTCACCCCTCCACTTT.

The chain uses TRBV7-6 and TRBJ1-6; D is unclear. V gave up 1 base and J gave up 1 base, with 11 bases separating them. The CDR3 spans 17 residues. The germline V gene has CDR1 SGHVS and CDR2 FNYEAQ. In DNA form, the CDR3 reads TGTGCCAGCAGCTTAGATCAGGCGGGGTCCTATAATTCACCCCTCCACTTT. It codes for CASSLDQAGSYNSPLHF.

The V gene is TRBV7-8, the J gene TRBJ1-2; TRBD1 agrees at 7 bases. V was pared by 1 base and J by 7 bases, with 3 bases of the junction left unmatched. Per the germline V gene, CDR1 is SGHVS and CDR2 is FQNEAQ. This CDR3 comprises 13 residues. CDR3 in amino acids: CASSLVGGGGYTF. The CDR3 DNA is TGTGCCAGCAGCTTAGTAGGGGGCGGTGGCTACACCTTC.

This rearrangement joins TRBV5-1 to TRBJ1-4, with D perhaps matching TRBD1 (6 bases). This CDR3 has 15 amino acids. Trimming stripped 4 bases from V and 3 bases from J, with 13 bases between. CDR1 SGHRS and CDR2 YFSETQ come from the germline V gene. The CDR3 reads CASSVQGVPNEKLFF. The CDR3 nucleotides read TGCGCCAGCAGCGTACAGGGTGTACCTAATGAAAAACTGTTTTTT.

The V gene is TRBV5-1, the J gene TRBJ2-7, with D uncertain. Germline V gene lookup returns CDR1 SGHRS and CDR2 YFSETQ. Trimming cost V 4 bases and J 6 bases, with 8 bases left between them. This CDR3 has 11 amino acids. CDR3 DNA sequence: TGCGCCAGCAGCCTAGAACGCGAGCAGTACTTC. The encoded protein is CASSLEREQYF.

This chain joins TRBV28 and TRBJ2-7, with 8 bases fitting TRBD1. There are 15 residues in the CDR3. The V segment lost 3 bases and the J segment 1 base; nucleotides outside the gene matches: 5. Germline loops: CDR1 MDHEN, CDR2 SYDVKM. CDR3 residues: CASSFDRGVSYEQYF. The DNA for the CDR3 is TGTGCCAGCAGTTTCGACAGGGGAGTGTCCTACGAGCAGTACTTC.

V and J are TRBV29-1 and TRBJ1-2; D remains ambiguous. The CDR3 contains 12 residues. Germline CDR1 reads SQVTM; CDR2 reads ANQGSEA. Trimming pared 1 base from V and 5 bases from J, leaving 8 bases between. For the CDR3, the DNA is TGCAGCGTTGAAGTCGGAGGGTATGGCTACACCTTC. This sequence encodes CSVEVGGYGYTF.

The rearrangement joins TRBV10-3 to TRBJ2-3; tentatively, D is TRBD1 (6 bases). Germline V gene sequence: CDR1 ENHRY, CDR2 SYGVKD. Trimming cost V 2 bases and J 11 bases, with 14 bases left between them. The CDR3 spans 13 residues. CDR3 amino acids: CAISEPGHPGQYF. In DNA form, the CDR3 reads TGTGCCATCAGTGAGCCGGGACATCCGGGGCAGTATTTT.

This clone appeared once. The rearrangement links TRBV9 to TRBJ1-5; 8 bases line up with TRBD1. This CDR3 spans 14 amino acids. Germline CDR1 reads SGDLS; CDR2 reads YYNGEE. V trimming: 4 bases; J trimming: 5 bases; junction bases outside the gene matches: 5. The CDR3 DNA follows: TGTGCCAGCAGCAAAGGACAGGGTGATCAGCCCCAGCATTTT. This codes for CASSKGQGDQPQHF.

This clone was counted once. This chain joins TRBV5-1 and TRBJ2-1; possible D gene TRBD2, 6 bases. This CDR3 spans 14 amino acids. The V gene's germline CDR1 is SGHRS and CDR2 YFSETQ. V was pared by 0 bases and J by 8 bases, with 12 bases between. The chain's CDR3 is CASSLEQEGDEQFF. CDR3 in DNA: TGCGCCAGCAGCTTGGAACAGGAGGGCGATGAGCAGTTCTTC. Based on the CDR3 plus reference TRBV5-1 and TRBJ2-1, the full variable domain is KAGVTQTPRYLIKTRGQQVTLSCSPISGHRSVSWYQQTPGQGLQFLFEYFSETQRNKGNFPGRFSGRQFSNSRSEMNVSTLELGDSALYLCASSLEQEGDEQFFGPGTRLTVL.